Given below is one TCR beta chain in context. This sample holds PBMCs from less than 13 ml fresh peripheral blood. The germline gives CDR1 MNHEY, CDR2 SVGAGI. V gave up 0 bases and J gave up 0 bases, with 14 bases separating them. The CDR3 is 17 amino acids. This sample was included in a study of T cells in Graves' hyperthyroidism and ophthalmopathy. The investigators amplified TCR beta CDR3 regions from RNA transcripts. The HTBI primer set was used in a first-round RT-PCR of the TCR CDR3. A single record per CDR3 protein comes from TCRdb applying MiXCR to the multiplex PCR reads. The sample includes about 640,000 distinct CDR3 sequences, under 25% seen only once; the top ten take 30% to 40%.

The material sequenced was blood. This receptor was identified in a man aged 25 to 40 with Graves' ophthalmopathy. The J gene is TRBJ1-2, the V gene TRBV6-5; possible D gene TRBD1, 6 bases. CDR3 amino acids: CASSYSLQGQPNYGYTF. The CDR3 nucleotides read TGTGCCAGCAGTTACTCCCTACAGGGCCAACCTAACTATGGCTACACCTTC.